Below are 20 T cell receptor beta chains sequenced from a single sample in a study of blood T cell repertoires in COVID-19. Clones were read by immunoSEQ multiplex PCR, and TCRdb kept only the in-frame ones, dropping some. Of 200,000 to 250,000 clones in the sample, around 87% are singletons; the top ten hold approximately 7%. The sequencing sample was made of peripheral blood. The origin of the receptors is a woman in her seventies with active or convalescent COVID-19.

This clone was counted once. The chain joins TRBV5-6 to TRBJ1-2; 9 positions agree with TRBD1. V trimming: 4 bases; J trimming: 0 bases; junction bases outside the gene matches: 4. Germline V gene data show CDR1 as SGHDT and CDR2 as YYEEEE. The CDR3 extends over 15 amino acids. CDR3 loop: CASSGTGIANYGYTF. Written as DNA, the CDR3 is TGTGCCAGCAGCGGGACAGGGATAGCTAACTATGGCTACACCTTC.

CDR3 in DNA: TGTGCCAGCAGCGTAGCGACAGGGGAGTTTTGGACCTTC. Protein product: CASSVATGEFWTF. The V gene is TRBV9, the J gene TRBJ1-2; 8 bases line up with TRBD1. CDR3 size: 13 residues. The germline V gene encodes CDR1 SGDLS and CDR2 YYNGEE. The ends lost 0 bases at V and 14 bases at J; junction bases unmatched: 9.

A note on this clone: The same CDR3 arises from other DNA sequences in this sample as well. This rearrangement joins TRBV27 to TRBJ1-6; D is uncertain. The CDR3 totals 12 residues. Germline CDR1 reads MNHEY; CDR2 reads SMNVEV (reference sequence). Trimming shortened V by 4 bases and J by 7 bases, and 5 bases separated the two germline ends. Written as DNA, the CDR3 is TGTGCCAGCAGTTCTCCGAATTCACCCCTCCACTTT. It encodes CASSSPNSPLHF.

This clone was recorded only once. The chain has TRBV19 and TRBJ1-4; no firm D call. The CDR3 runs to 14 residues. V dropped 7 bases and J dropped 5 bases, with 14 bases sitting between them. Germline CDR1 LNHDA, CDR2 SQIVND (reference sequence). The CDR3 DNA is TGTGCCAGTAAGGGAGTTTCCGTAAATGAAAAACTGTTTTTT. It translates to CASKGVSVNEKLFF. Complete variable domain (other parts from reference TRBV19 and TRBJ1-4): DGGITQSPKYLFRKEGQNVTLSCEQNLNHDAMYWYRQDPGQGLRLIYYSQIVNDFQKGDIAEGYSVSREKKESFPLTVTSAQKNPTAFYLCASKGVSVNEKLFFGSGTQLSVL.

This chain links TRBV3-1 (or the pseudogene TRBV3-2) with TRBJ1-2; unclear D gene. The CDR3 sequence is 15 residues long. CDR1 LGHDT and CDR2 YNNKEL come from the germline V gene (reference sequence). The germline V and J ends were trimmed by 1 base and 0 bases, with 9 bases remaining between them. CDR3 amino acids: CASSQGGDSNYGYTF. The CDR3 DNA is TGTGCCAGCAGCCAAGGGGGAGATTCTAACTATGGCTACACCTTC.

CDR3 bases: TGTGCCAGCAGCGAAACTAGCTTGTCGGGTGAGCAGTACTTC. Translation gives CASSETSLSGEQYF. V is TRBV7-2 and J is TRBJ2-7; tentatively, D is TRBD2 (6 bases). This CDR3 has 14 residues. V was cut by 5 bases and J by 7 bases, with 18 bases left in between. Germline CDR1 and CDR2: SGHTA and FQGNSA.

The chain recombines TRBV20-1 with TRBJ1-2; TRBD1 agrees at 7 bases. The CDR3 length is 16 residues. CDR1 and CDR2 (germline): DFQATT, SNEGSKA (reference sequence). Losses at the gene ends were 3 bases for V and 4 bases for J; bases not matched to a gene: 14. The CDR3: CSASLITRGASYGYTF. CDR3 nucleotide sequence: TGCAGTGCTAGTTTGATCACCAGGGGGGCGTCCTATGGCTACACCTTC.

The rearrangement uses TRBV2 and TRBJ1-2; no clear D. CDR3 length equals 12 residues. V shed 9 bases and J shed 7 bases, with 15 bases lying between them. CDR1 and CDR2 (germline): SNHLY, FYNNEI. CDR3 DNA: TGTGCCAGTAGACCACACGGCGGTGGCTACACCTTC. The encoded protein is CASRPHGGGYTF.

The J gene is TRBJ1-6, the V gene TRBV4-2; D is unclear. The germline V and J ends were trimmed by 4 bases and 11 bases, with 18 bases remaining between them. The germline V gene encodes CDR1 LGHNA and CDR2 YNFKEQ. The CDR3 has 15 residues. CDR3 nucleotide sequence: TGTGCCAGCAGCCCTTCAGGAGGGAGGGAGCCACCCCTCCACTTT. Protein product: CASSPSGGREPPLHF.

The rearrangement links TRBV5-5 to TRBJ1-2, with TRBD1 matching 10 bases. The CDR3 contains 14 residues. The V segment lost 5 bases and the J segment 8 bases; nucleotides outside the gene matches: 9. The germline V gene encodes CDR1 SGHKS and CDR2 YYEKEE (reference sequence). CDR3 bases: TGTGCCAGCAGTCCAACCGGGACAGGGGAGGGCTACACCTTC. Translated, it gives CASSPTGTGEGYTF.

This clone has only one observation. The genes are TRBV7-2 and TRBJ2-7, with 8 nucleotides matching TRBD1. Per germline, CDR1 SGHTA and CDR2 FQGNSA. The CDR3 runs 15 residues. V dropped 4 bases and J dropped 6; count of bases not matched to a gene: 11. CDR3 DNA: TGTGCCAGCAGCTATACAGGGGGTGTTAGCTCCGAGCAGTACTTC. Translation gives CASSYTGGVSSEQYF.

This clone has more than one count but fewer than ten. This sequence joins TRBV19 and TRBJ2-7, with 10 bases matching TRBD1. The CDR3 contains 14 residues. Germline loops: CDR1 LNHDA, CDR2 SQIVND (reference sequence). The V and J ends lost 5 bases and 5 bases, in that order; junction bases with no gene match: 6. CDR3: CASSGQGVSNEQYF. CDR3 in DNA: TGTGCCAGTAGTGGACAGGGGGTGTCGAACGAGCAGTACTTC.

The J gene is TRBJ2-5, the V gene TRBV12-5; 9 bases are shared with TRBD1. The germline V gene has CDR1 LGHNT and CDR2 FRNRAP. Trimming removed 4 bases from V and 6 bases from J; junction bases left unmatched: 12. This CDR3 has 16 amino acids. CDR3 DNA: TGTGCTAGTGGTTCAGCTGCGGGGACAGGGACACAGACCCAGTACTTC. Its translation: CASGSAAGTGTQTQYF. The variable domain in full, completed from reference TRBV12-5 and TRBJ2-5, reads DARVTQTPRHKVTEMGQEVTMRCQPILGHNTVFWYRQTMMQGLELLAYFRNRAPLDDSGMPKDRFSAEMPDATLATLKIQPSEPRDSAVYFCASGSAAGTGTQTQYFGPGTRLLVL.

The rearrangement joins TRBV3-1 (or the pseudogene TRBV3-2) to TRBJ2-4; weak D call: TRBD1 (7 bases). CDR3 length: 13 residues. V lost 1 base and J 13 bases, leaving 14 bases between the germline ends. Germline V gene lookup returns CDR1 LGHDT and CDR2 YNNKEL (reference sequence). CDR3 residues: CASSQVVEGAQYF. CDR3 nucleotide sequence: TGTGCCAGCAGCCAAGTCGTGGAGGGGGCCCAGTACTTC.

This clone was detected only once. CDR3 amino acids: CASSQVPNFYEQYF. In DNA form, the CDR3 reads TGTGCCAGCAGCCAAGTTCCAAACTTCTACGAGCAGTACTTC. The rearrangement links TRBV14 to TRBJ2-7; D is ambiguous. V was cut by 1 base and J by 3 bases, with 10 bases left in between. The CDR3 covers 14 residues. Looked up from germline, CDR1 is SGHDN and CDR2 is FVKESK.

This chain uses TRBV3-1 (or the pseudogene TRBV3-2) with TRBJ2-4, with 9 positions matching TRBD1. This CDR3 spans 16 amino acids. Germline CDR1 is LGHDT and CDR2 is YNNKEL (reference sequence). V gave up 4 bases and J gave up 2 bases; unmatched junction bases: 6. CDR3 sequence reads: CASSLGQGNTKNIQYF. The DNA of the CDR3 is TGTGCCAGCAGCCTGGGACAGGGAAATACCAAAAACATTCAGTACTTC.

The chain is built from TRBV9 and TRBJ2-2; tentatively, D is TRBD2 (6 bases). The germline gives CDR1 SGDLS, CDR2 YYNGEE. Trimming cost V 0 bases and J 4 bases, with 10 bases left between them. The CDR3 is 15 residues long. CDR3 coding DNA: TGTGCCAGCAGCGTAGCGGGAGCCTCCACCGGGGAGCTGTTTTTT. Protein product: CASSVAGASTGELFF.

The chain has TRBV5-1 and TRBJ2-7, with 11 bases fitting TRBD2. After removal of 4 bases from V and 3 bases from J, the junction contained 3 bases not matched to a gene. Germline CDR1 is SGHRS and CDR2 is YFSETQ. The CDR3 is 14 residues long. The CDR3 region is CASSPGLAVYEQYF. CDR3 DNA sequence: TGCGCCAGCAGCCCGGGACTAGCGGTCTACGAGCAGTACTTC. Complete variable domain (other parts from reference TRBV5-1 and TRBJ2-7): KAGVTQTPRYLIKTRGQQVTLSCSPISGHRSVSWYQQTPGQGLQFLFEYFSETQRNKGNFPGRFSGRQFSNSRSEMNVSTLELGDSALYLCASSPGLAVYEQYFGPGTRLTVT.

This chain connects TRBV2 to TRBJ2-3, with 7 bases identical to TRBD2. V shed 6 bases and J 0 bases; nucleotides not matched to a gene: 0. The germline V gene encodes CDR1 SNHLY and CDR2 FYNNEI. This CDR3 is built from 13 residues. The CDR3 sequence is CASRGGSTDTQYF. The DNA for the CDR3 is TGTGCCAGCAGGGGAGGGAGCACAGATACGCAGTATTTT.

The V call is TRBV6-1, the J call TRBJ2-7; the match to TRBD2 covers 8 bases. This CDR3 is built from 15 residues. The ends lost 0 bases at V and 5 bases at J; junction bases unmatched: 6. The germline V gene has CDR1 MNHNS and CDR2 SASEGT. CDR3 in amino acids: CASSEAGGGRDEQYF. The DNA of the CDR3 is TGTGCCAGCAGTGAAGCCGGGGGGGGGAGAGACGAGCAGTACTTC.